Below are 21 T cell receptor beta chains sequenced from a single sample in a study of OX40 agonist ivuxolimab in advanced cancers. Produced via immunoSEQ multiplex PCR; TCRdb's table is partial and in-frame only. The sample lists tens of thousands of clones; around 89% were seen once. Specimen: CD4+ or CD8+ T cells sorted from blood, collected in a trial of the OX40 agonist ivuxolimab. These receptors came from an adult with an advanced solid tumor such as melanoma, head and neck, liver or kidney cancer.

This clone was picked up one time. J is TRBJ1-5 and V is TRBV19; D might be TRBD1 (5 bases). The germline CDR1 and CDR2 sequences are LNHDA and SQIVND (reference sequence). CDR3 length: 13 residues. V lost 7 bases and J lost 5, with 12 bases in between. CDR3 sequence: CASKGEWDQPQHF. The CDR3 region has the DNA TGTGCCAGTAAAGGGGAGTGGGATCAGCCCCAGCATTTT.

J is TRBJ2-7 and V is TRBV6-1, with TRBD2 as a possible D gene (5 bases). The V end lost 8 bases, the J end lost 0 bases, and 11 bases lay between the germline ends. This CDR3 region has 13 residues. Germline lookup yields CDR1 MNHNS and CDR2 SASEGT. The CDR3 region is CASSGVNSYEQYF. The CDR3 DNA reads as TGTGCCAGCTCCGGGGTTAACTCCTACGAGCAGTACTTC.

CDR3 protein: CASSPVSGDWNEQFF. DNA of the CDR3: TGTGCCAGCAGCCCAGTTAGCGGGGATTGGAATGAGCAGTTCTTC. The rearrangement uses TRBV7-2 and TRBJ2-1, with 8 bases that match TRBD2. Germline values: CDR1 SGHTA, CDR2 FQGNSA. The CDR3 is 15 amino acids. V trimming: 5 bases; J trimming: 7 bases; junction bases outside the gene matches: 10.

There are a few counts of this clone. This chain links TRBV28 with TRBJ1-1; 9 nucleotides line up with TRBD1. Trimming removed 6 bases from V and 1 base from J; junction bases left unmatched: 3. Germline V gene data show CDR1 as MDHEN and CDR2 as SYDVKM. This CDR3 is 14 amino acids long. CDR3 nucleotide sequence: TGTGCCAGCAGCCGACAGGGGGAGAACACTGAAGCTTTCTTT. This codes for CASSRQGENTEAFF.

The rearrangement uses TRBV28 and TRBJ2-7; D remains ambiguous. This CDR3 is 12 amino acids long. The V end was cut by 8 bases, the J end by 4 bases, with 12 bases between. Looked up from germline, CDR1 is MDHEN and CDR2 is SYDVKM. This CDR3 is CASSFVGYEQYF. In DNA, the CDR3 is TGTGCCAGCTCCTTCGTCGGTTACGAGCAGTACTTC.

The chain joins TRBV7-2 to TRBJ1-2, with D uncertain. Germline V lookup: CDR1 SGHTA, CDR2 FQGNSA. CDR3 length equals 14 residues. Trimming removed 4 bases from V and 0 bases from J, with 9 bases in between. CDR3 sequence (DNA): TGTGCCAGCAGCTCCGAACCGACTAACTATGGCTACACCTTC. Translating it yields CASSSEPTNYGYTF.

CDR3: CASSLELLGTGELFF. The CDR3 coding sequence is TGTGCCAGCAGCTTAGAATTACTGGGAACCGGGGAGCTGTTTTTT. V gene TRBV11-2 combines with J gene TRBJ2-2; D is ambiguous. V was clipped by 0 bases and J by 5 bases, with 10 bases between them. Germline CDR1 is SGHAT and CDR2 is FQNNGV. The CDR3 consists of 15 residues.

The chain couples TRBV4-3 to TRBJ2-1, with 10 bases aligning to TRBD2. Trimming removed 4 bases from V and 0 bases from J; junction bases left unmatched: 6. Germline loops: CDR1 LGHNA, CDR2 YSLEER. The CDR3 length is 17 residues. The CDR3 bases are TGCGCCAGCAGCCCCGGACTAGCGGTTAGCTCCTACAATGAGCAGTTCTTC. As protein: CASSPGLAVSSYNEQFF.

This chain links TRBV15 with TRBJ2-3; D is perhaps TRBD1 (6 bases). This CDR3 is 15 amino acids long. CDR1 LNHNV and CDR2 YYDKDF come from the germline V gene (reference sequence). Between the trimmed V and J ends, which lost 0 bases and 2 bases, there was a span of 9 bases. CDR3 bases: TGTGCCACCAGCAGAGAACGGGACACCACAGATACGCAGTATTTT. Translating it yields CATSRERDTTDTQYF.

The genes are TRBV30 and TRBJ1-1; 7 nucleotides match TRBD1. Germline assignment: CDR1 GTSNPN and CDR2 SVGIG (reference sequence). V dropped 3 bases and J dropped 3; count of bases not matched to a gene: 1. CDR3 size: 12 residues. CDR3 nucleotides: TGTGCCTGGAGGACAGGGTACACTGAAGCTTTCTTT. Residues: CAWRTGYTEAFF.

The chain links TRBV9 to TRBJ2-1, with a possible D match to TRBD1 (5 bases). In germline, CDR1 is SGDLS, CDR2 YYNGEE. Trimming left V 4 bases short and J 0 bases short, with 20 bases between. The CDR3 sequence is 18 residues long. The CDR3 region has the DNA TGTGCCAGCAGCCTCCAGACAGAACTGCTTAGCTCCTACAATGAGCAGTTCTTC. Its translation: CASSLQTELLSSYNEQFF.

The chain recombines TRBV14 with TRBJ1-2; D remains ambiguous. The length of the CDR3 is 12 residues. Germline-derived CDR1 and CDR2 are SGHDN and FVKESK. V was clipped by 1 base and J by 4 bases, with 4 bases between them. CDR3: CASSQGTYGYTF. The CDR3 DNA is TGTGCCAGCAGCCAAGGGACCTATGGCTACACCTTC.

Regarding this clone: Other DNA sequences in this specimen translate into the identical CDR3. The gene calls are TRBV7-2 and TRBJ2-7; D is uncertain. V gave up 5 bases and J gave up 3 bases, with 8 bases separating them. The CDR3 totals 12 residues. Germline V gives CDR1 SGHTA, CDR2 FQGNSA. CDR3 in DNA: TGTGCCAGCAGCCTTGGATTCTACGAGCAGTACTTC. It yields the protein CASSLGFYEQYF.

This chain links TRBV6-5 with TRBJ1-5; 9 nucleotides line up with TRBD1. Germline assignment: CDR1 MNHEY and CDR2 SVGAGI. The CDR3 is 14 amino acids. V was pared by 5 bases and J by 6 bases, with 5 bases of the junction left unmatched. In nucleotides, the CDR3 is TGTGCCAGCAGTACCGGGACAGGGTTTCAGCCCCAGCATTTT. It encodes CASSTGTGFQPQHF.

V usage is TRBV6-1 and J usage is TRBJ1-2; maybe TRBD1 (5 bases). Germline V lookup: CDR1 MNHNS, CDR2 SASEGT. CDR3 length: 14 residues. Trimming shortened V by 6 bases and J by 4 bases, and 15 bases separated the two germline ends. The CDR3 DNA reads TGTGCCAGCAGCGACCGGGACGGATTCTATGGCTACACCTTC. It specifies CASSDRDGFYGYTF.

This clone was detected only once. The rearrangement uses TRBV6-5 and TRBJ1-2; no reliable D call. The CDR3 consists of 14 residues. Trimming removed 0 bases from V and 8 bases from J, with 13 bases in between. Germline lookup yields CDR1 MNHEY and CDR2 SVGAGI. The CDR3 is CASSYSVKAMGYTF. The CDR3 coding sequence is TGTGCCAGCAGTTACTCGGTAAAGGCTATGGGCTACACCTTC.

This chain uses TRBV7-9 with TRBJ1-2; 10 nucleotides agree with TRBD1. V gave up 4 bases and J gave up 7 bases; unmatched junction bases: 12. This CDR3 comprises 16 residues. From germline, CDR1 is SEHNR and CDR2 FQNEAQ (reference sequence). The CDR3 DNA reads as TGTGCCAGCAGCTCCTCACGGACAGGGGGTGTCGGTGGCTACACCTTC. This translates into CASSSSRTGGVGGYTF. Using reference TRBV7-9 and TRBJ1-2 for the parts outside the CDR3, the full variable domain is DTGVSQNPRHKITKRGQNVTFRCDPISEHNRLYWYRQTLGQGPEFLTYFQNEAQLEKSRLLSDRFSAERPKGSFSTLEIQRTEQGDSAMYLCASSSSRTGGVGGYTFGSGTRLTVV.

The chain has TRBV27 and TRBJ2-3, with D possibly being TRBD2 (5 bases). CDR1 is MNHEY, CDR2 SMNVEV, per germline (reference sequence). V was cut by 3 bases and J by 0 bases, with 10 bases left in between. The CDR3 extends over 15 amino acids. The CDR3 sequence: CASSLLDSSTDTQYF. The CDR3, as DNA: TGTGCCAGCAGTTTGTTGGACTCTAGCACAGATACGCAGTATTTT.

V and J are TRBV27 and TRBJ1-1; TRBD1 matches at 10 bases. The germline gives CDR1 MNHEY, CDR2 SMNVEV (reference sequence). J lost 3 bases, V lost 4 bases, and 2 bases had no gene match. The CDR3 is made up of 14 amino acids. Written as DNA, the CDR3 is TGTGCCAGCAGTTGGGACAGGGGTGACACTGAAGCTTTCTTT. As protein: CASSWDRGDTEAFF.

The chain carries TRBV5-1 and TRBJ1-2; D call uncertain. CDR3 length equals 12 residues. V was trimmed by 0 bases and J by 2 bases, leaving 2 bases between them. Germline CDR1 reads SGHRS; CDR2 reads YFSETQ. CDR3 bases: TGCGCCAGCAGCTTGGAGAACTATGGCTACACCTTC. This sequence encodes CASSLENYGYTF.

The chain combines TRBV28 with TRBJ1-4, with D perhaps matching TRBD1 (6 bases). Germline V gene lookup returns CDR1 MDHEN and CDR2 SYDVKM. There are 20 residues in the CDR3. The V and J ends lost 5 bases and 5 bases respectively, with 30 bases between them. CDR3 sequence (DNA): TGTGCCAGCAGTCCCCATCCCCCCATCACGCCGGGACACCTGAATGAAAAACTGTTTTTT. Its protein product is CASSPHPPITPGHLNEKLFF.